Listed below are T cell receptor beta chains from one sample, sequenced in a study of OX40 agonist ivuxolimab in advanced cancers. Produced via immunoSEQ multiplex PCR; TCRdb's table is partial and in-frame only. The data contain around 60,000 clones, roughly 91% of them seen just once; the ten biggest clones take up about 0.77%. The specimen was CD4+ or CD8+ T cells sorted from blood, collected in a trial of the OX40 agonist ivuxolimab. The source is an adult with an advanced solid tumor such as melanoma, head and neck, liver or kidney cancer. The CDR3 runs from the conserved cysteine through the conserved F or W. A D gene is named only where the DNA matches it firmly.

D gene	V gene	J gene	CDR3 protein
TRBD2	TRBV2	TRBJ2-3	CASSEASGGPSTDTQYF
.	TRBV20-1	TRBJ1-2	CSATKGEKYTF
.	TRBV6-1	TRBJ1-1	CASSDGHYNTEAFF
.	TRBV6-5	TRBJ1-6	CASSYSGRDHSPLHF
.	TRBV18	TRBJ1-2	CASLQGGTYGYTF
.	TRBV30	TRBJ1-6	CAWRSRQANNSPLHF
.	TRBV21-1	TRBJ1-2	CASSLPGARRNYGYTF
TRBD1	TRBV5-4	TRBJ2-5	CASSLWAGGETQYF
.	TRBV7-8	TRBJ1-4	CASSLVAGALLFEKLFF
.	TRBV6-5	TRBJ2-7	CASSRDMEVDEQYF
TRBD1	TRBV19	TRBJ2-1	CASSIDSGTGLVHLYNEQFF
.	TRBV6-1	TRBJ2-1	CASSETGRTYNEQFF
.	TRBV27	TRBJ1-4	CASRSNRNEKLFF
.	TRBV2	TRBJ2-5	CASRVFGETQYF
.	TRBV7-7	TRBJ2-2	CASSLSTYTGELFF
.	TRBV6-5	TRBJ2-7	CASSYRTREQYF
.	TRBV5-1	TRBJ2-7	CASSLEGVSISYEQYF
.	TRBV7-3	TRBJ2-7	CASSLGRGDEQYF
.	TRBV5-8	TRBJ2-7	CASSLGAGSLGEQYF
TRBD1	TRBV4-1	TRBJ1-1	CASSQVQGVGNTEAFF
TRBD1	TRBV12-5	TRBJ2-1	CASGLAWDRGDEQFF
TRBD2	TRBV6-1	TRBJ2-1	CASGSSGRYNEQFF
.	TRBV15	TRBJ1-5	CATSMGSVGNQPQHF
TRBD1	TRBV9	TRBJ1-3	CASSVFGTDGNTIYF
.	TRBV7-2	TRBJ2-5	CASSLAKGVETQYF
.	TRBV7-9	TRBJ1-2	CASSLTGANYGYTF
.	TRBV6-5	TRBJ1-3	CASSPTVARNTIYF
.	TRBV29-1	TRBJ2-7	CSVMEQDYEQYF
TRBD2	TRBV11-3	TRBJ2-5	CASSFDSGGEETQYF
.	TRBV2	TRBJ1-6	CASSEDPGYNSPLHF
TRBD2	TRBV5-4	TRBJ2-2	CASSRGLAGAGTGELFF
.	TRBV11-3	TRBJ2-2	CASSLGVPGELFF
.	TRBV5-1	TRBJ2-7	CASSLVMAQSSYEQYF
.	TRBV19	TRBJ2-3	CATGAGYSTDTQYF
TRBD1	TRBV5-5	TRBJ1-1	CASSLGDRGRNTEAFF
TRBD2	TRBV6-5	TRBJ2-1	CASSYLAGGLNEQFF
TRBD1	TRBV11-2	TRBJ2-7	CASSSGVGQRNSYEQYF
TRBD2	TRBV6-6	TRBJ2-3	CASFSGTSVGDTQYF
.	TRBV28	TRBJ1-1	CASSLGGHTEAFF
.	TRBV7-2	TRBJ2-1	CASSTLRGNEQFF
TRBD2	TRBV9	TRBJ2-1	CASSATSGGGEQFF
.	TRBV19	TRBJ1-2	CASSSIVFGGYTF
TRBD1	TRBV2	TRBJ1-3	CASSADRVNTIYF
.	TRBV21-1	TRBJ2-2	CASTLPPRTVKNTGELFF
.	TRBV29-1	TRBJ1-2	CSVPVYYGYTF